These T cell receptor beta chains were read from a single sample in a study of vaccination and CD4 T cells after COVID-19. Antigens for these TCRs are unknown. MiXCR, applied by TCRdb to the PCR reads, yields one record per CDR3 protein. The data show approximately 25,000 distinct CDR3 sequences, around 62% seen once. Sequenced sample: CD4+ T cells from blood, cultured in vitro. These receptors all stem from a human donor who had recovered from COVID-19. Both conserved end residues are part of each CDR3. Fields, in order: J gene, clone size, D gene, V gene, CDR3 DNA, CDR3 protein. D genes are given only for firm matches. Only some rows state a clone size, as once, few, many or a class for expanded clones.

>TRBJ1-5|NA|NA|TRBV28
TGTGCCAGCAGTTCCCTCCCGGGTAGGAGCAATCAGCCCCAGCATTTT
CASSSLPGRSNQPQHF
>TRBJ2-3|few|NA|TRBV20-1
TGCAGTGCTAGACATCTGGAGGGCCCGGTAGATACGCAGTATTTT
CSARHLEGPVDTQYF
>TRBJ1-2|few|NA|TRBV7-2
TGTGCCAGCAGCTTAGAGGGTGGCTATGGCTACACCTTC
CASSLEGGYGYTF
>TRBJ1-2|few|NA|TRBV7-8
TGTGCCAGCAGCTTAGCCAGTGGCTACACCTTC
CASSLASGYTF
>TRBJ1-6|NA|NA|TRBV2
TGTGCCAGCAGTGAAGAGAGGGGCAGGGTAACAGATTCACCCCTCCACTTT
CASSEERGRVTDSPLHF
>TRBJ2-1|NA|NA|TRBV30
TGTGCCTGGAGTGTAACGGCCGGTCTTCTGGAGGCCAATGAGCAGTTCTTC
CAWSVTAGLLEANEQFF
>TRBJ2-7|NA|TRBD1|TRBV6-1
TGTGCCAGCAGACGAGGGACAGGGGGTAACCCCTACGAGCAATACTTC
CASRRGTGGNPYEQYF
>TRBJ1-2|NA|NA|TRBV20-1
TGCAGTGCTAGTGTAGGGGCACACTATGGCTACACCTTC
CSASVGAHYGYTF
>TRBJ2-5|NA|NA|TRBV12-3/TRBV12-4
TGTGCCAGCAGTTTTGAGGGGGGTCGAGAGACCCAGTACTTC
CASSFEGGRETQYF
>TRBJ1-4|NA|TRBD1|TRBV7-2
TGTGCCAGCAGCAGGGACAGGGGAGTAGAAAAACTGTTTTTT
CASSRDRGVEKLFF
>TRBJ1-3|few|TRBD1|TRBV7-2
TGTGCCAGCAGCTTGGGGACAGGGGGAAATGGAAACACCATATATTTT
CASSLGTGGNGNTIYF
>TRBJ1-1|NA|NA|TRBV7-9
TGTGCCAGCAGCTTATTGAAAGGGAACACTGAAGCTTTCTTT
CASSLLKGNTEAFF
>TRBJ2-2|NA|NA|TRBV6-1
TGTGCCACCAGGGTCCACTTGGACACCGGGGAGCTGTTTTTT
CATRVHLDTGELFF
>TRBJ1-2|NA|NA|TRBV7-2
TGTGCCAGCAGCATATCGACAGCTACGGGACACTCCTATGGCTACACCTTC
CASSISTATGHSYGYTF
>TRBJ2-3|few|TRBD2|TRBV28
TGTGCCAGCAGTTTCGGCGGGGGGGGCACAGATACGCAGTATTTT
CASSFGGGGTDTQYF